This TCR beta chain emerged from a study of CD8 T cells in Susac syndrome. The table lists this clonotype with a count of one. The V gene end was trimmed by 4 bases and the J gene end by 10 bases; junction bases not matched to a gene: 10. The V gene's germline CDR1 is SGHDT and CDR2 YYEEEE. CDR3 length: 14 residues. CD8+ and CD4+ blood T cells underwent TCR beta sequencing. Under recently defined diagnostic criteria, the patients with Susac syndrome qualified as having definite or probable disease. Negative isolation was used for CD8+ and CD4+ T cells and FACS enrichment for TEMRA cells. RNA, at about 0.45 to 1 ug, was reverse transcribed with random hexamers. The authors amplified TCR beta CDR3 across 54 Vbeta and 13 Jbeta using immunoSEQ multiplex PCR. Via MiXCR, TCRdb re-called the immunoSEQ multiplex PCR reads, giving one row per CDR3 protein. The sample contains some 130,000 distinct CDR3 sequences, approximately 95% of which appear only once.

This receptor was taken from a human donor with Susac syndrome. The chain uses TRBV5-6 and TRBJ2-2; TRBD1 aligns across 7 bases. Sequenced material: CD8+ T cells from PBMCs. Here the CDR3 DNA reads TGTGCCAGCAGCCCCGGGACAGACAGTGTGGAGCTGTTTTTT. Protein product: CASSPGTDSVELFF.